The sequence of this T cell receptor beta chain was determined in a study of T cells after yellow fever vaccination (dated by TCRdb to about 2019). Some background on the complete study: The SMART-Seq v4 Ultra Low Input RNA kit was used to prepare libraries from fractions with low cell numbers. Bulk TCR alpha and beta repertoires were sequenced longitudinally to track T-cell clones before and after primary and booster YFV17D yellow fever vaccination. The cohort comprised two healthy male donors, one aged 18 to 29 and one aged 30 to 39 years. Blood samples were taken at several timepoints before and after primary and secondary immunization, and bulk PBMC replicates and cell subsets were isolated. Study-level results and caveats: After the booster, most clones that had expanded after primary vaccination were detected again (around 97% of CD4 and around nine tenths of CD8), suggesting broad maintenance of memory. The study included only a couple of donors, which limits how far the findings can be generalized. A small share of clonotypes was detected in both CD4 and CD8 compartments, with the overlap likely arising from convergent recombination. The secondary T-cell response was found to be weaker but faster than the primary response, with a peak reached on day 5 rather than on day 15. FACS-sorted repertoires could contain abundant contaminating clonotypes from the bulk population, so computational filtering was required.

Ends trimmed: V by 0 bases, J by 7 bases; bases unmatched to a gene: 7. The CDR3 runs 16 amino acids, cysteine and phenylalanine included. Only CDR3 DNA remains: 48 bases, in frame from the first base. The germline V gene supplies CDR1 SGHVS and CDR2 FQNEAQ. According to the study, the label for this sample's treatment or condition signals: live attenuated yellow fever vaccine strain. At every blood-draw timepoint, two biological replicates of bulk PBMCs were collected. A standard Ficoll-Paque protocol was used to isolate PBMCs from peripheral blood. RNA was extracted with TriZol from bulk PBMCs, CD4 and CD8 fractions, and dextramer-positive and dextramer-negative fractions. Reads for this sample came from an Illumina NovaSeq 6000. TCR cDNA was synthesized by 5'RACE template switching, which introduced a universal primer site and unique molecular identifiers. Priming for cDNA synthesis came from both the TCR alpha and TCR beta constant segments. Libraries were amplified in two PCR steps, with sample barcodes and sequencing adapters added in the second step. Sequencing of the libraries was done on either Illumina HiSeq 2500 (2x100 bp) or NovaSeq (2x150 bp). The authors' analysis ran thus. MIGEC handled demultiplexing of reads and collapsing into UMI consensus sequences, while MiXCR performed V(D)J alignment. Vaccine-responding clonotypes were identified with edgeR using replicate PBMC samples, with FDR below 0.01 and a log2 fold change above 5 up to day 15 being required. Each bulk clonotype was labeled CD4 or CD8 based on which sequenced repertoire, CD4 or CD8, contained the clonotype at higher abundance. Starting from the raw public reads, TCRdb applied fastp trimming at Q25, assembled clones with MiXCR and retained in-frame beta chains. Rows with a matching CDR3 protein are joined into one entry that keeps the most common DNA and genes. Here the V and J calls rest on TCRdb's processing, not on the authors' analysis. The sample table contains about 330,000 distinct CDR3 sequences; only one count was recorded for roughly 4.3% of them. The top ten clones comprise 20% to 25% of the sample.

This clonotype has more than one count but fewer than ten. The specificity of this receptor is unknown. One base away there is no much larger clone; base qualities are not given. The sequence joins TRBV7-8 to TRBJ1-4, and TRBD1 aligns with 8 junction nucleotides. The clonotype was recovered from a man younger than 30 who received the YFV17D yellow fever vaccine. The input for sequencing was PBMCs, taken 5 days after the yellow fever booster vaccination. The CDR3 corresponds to CASSLAFWQGAEKLFF. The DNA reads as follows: TGTGCCAGCAGCTTAGCGTTTTGGCAGGGGGCTGAAAAACTGTTTTTT.